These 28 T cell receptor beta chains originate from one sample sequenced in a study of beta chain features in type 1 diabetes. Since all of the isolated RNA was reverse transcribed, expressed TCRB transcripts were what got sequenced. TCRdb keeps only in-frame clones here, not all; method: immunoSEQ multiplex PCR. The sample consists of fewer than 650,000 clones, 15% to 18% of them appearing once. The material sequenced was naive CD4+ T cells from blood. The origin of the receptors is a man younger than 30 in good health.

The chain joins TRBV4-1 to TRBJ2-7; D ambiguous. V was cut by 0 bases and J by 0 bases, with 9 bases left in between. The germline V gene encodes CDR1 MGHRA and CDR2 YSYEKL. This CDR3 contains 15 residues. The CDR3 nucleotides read TGCGCCAGCAGCCAAGAGGCGCGGAGCTCCTACGAGCAGTACTTC. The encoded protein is CASSQEARSSYEQYF.

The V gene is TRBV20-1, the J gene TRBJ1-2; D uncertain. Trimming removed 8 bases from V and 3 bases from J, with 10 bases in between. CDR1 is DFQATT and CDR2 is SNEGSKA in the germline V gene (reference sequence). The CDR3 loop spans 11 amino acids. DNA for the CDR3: TGCAGTTGGGGTCCGGACTATGGCTACACCTTC. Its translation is CSWGPDYGYTF.

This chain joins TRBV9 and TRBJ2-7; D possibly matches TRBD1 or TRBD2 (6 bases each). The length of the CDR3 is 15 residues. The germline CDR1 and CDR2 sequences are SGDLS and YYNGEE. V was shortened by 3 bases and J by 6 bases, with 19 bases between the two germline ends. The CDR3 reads CASSATGTSEGEQYF. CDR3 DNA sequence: TGTGCCAGCAGCGCCACCGGGACATCGGAGGGCGAGCAGTACTTC.

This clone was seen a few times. The CDR3 DNA is TGTGCCAGCAGGGACCCGACAGGCTCCTACGAGCAGTACTTC. Its translation: CASRDPTGSYEQYF. This sequence joins TRBV2 and TRBJ2-7; the D gene is possibly TRBD1 (6 bases). The V end was cut by 6 bases, the J end by 0 bases, with 12 bases between. This CDR3 is 14 amino acids long. CDR1 is SNHLY, CDR2 FYNNEI, per germline.

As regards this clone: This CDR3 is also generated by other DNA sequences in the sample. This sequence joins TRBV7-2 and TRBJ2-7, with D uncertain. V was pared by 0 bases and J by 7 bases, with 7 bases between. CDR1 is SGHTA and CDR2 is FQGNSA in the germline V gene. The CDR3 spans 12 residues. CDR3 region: CASSLARLEQYF. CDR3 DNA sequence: TGTGCCAGCAGCTTAGCACGGCTAGAGCAGTACTTC.

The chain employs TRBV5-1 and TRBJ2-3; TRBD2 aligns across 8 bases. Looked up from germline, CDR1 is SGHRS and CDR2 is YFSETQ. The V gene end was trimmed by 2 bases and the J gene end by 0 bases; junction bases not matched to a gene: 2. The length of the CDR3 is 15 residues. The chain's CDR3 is CASSFSGASTDTQYF. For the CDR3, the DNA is TGCGCCAGCAGCTTTAGCGGGGCAAGCACAGATACGCAGTATTTT.

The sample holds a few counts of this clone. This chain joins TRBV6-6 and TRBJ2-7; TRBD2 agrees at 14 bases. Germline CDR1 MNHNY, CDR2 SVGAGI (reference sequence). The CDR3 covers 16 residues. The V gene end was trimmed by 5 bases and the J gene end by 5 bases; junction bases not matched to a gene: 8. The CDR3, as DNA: TGTGCCAGCAGTAATATGCGACTAGCGGGGGGGGACGAGCAGTACTTC. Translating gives CASSNMRLAGGDEQYF.

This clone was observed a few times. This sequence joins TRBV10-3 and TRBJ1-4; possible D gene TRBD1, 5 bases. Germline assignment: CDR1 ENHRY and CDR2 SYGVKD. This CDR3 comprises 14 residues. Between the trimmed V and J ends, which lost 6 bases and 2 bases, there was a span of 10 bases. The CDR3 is CAISSTATNEKLFF. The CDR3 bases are TGTGCCATCAGCTCGACAGCGACTAATGAAAAACTGTTTTTT.

The CDR3 region is CASSPKMDNSALHF. CDR3 nucleotides: TGTGCCAGCTCACCTAAAATGGATAATTCGGCCCTCCACTTT. The rearrangement joins TRBV18 to TRBJ1-6; D unclear. Germline V lookup: CDR1 KGHSH, CDR2 LQKENI. This CDR3 contains 14 residues. Trimming stripped 3 bases from V and 14 bases from J, with 17 bases between.

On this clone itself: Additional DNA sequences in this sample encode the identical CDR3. The chain's CDR3 is CASSYSNRGNQPQHF. In DNA form, the CDR3 reads TGTGCCAGCAGTTACTCAAACAGGGGCAATCAGCCCCAGCATTTT. This sequence joins TRBV6-5 and TRBJ1-5, with D possibly matching TRBD1 (6 bases). Germline CDR1 is MNHEY and CDR2 is SVGAGI. V shed 0 bases and J shed 2 bases, with 8 bases lying between them. The CDR3 covers 15 residues.

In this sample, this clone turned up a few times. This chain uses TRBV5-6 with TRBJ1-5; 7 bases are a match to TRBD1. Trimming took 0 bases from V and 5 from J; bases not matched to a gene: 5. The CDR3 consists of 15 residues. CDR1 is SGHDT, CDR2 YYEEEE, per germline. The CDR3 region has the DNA TGTGCCAGCAGCTTGGGCGGGACAGCATATCAGCCCCAGCATTTT. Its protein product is CASSLGGTAYQPQHF.

CDR3 sequence reads: CASSPLLNTEAFF. CDR3 in DNA: TGTGCCAGCTCACCACTGCTGAACACTGAAGCTTTCTTT. The chain joins TRBV18 to TRBJ1-1; D ambiguous. Germline CDR1 KGHSH, CDR2 LQKENI. The V and J ends lost 1 base and 0 bases respectively, with 3 bases between them. This CDR3 has 13 residues.

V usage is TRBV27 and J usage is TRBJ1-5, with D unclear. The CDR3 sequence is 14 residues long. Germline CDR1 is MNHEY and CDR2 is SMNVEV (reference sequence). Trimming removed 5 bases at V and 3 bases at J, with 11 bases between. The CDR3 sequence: CASSGQRVNQPQHF. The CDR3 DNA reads TGTGCCAGCAGTGGCCAGCGGGTCAATCAGCCCCAGCATTTT.

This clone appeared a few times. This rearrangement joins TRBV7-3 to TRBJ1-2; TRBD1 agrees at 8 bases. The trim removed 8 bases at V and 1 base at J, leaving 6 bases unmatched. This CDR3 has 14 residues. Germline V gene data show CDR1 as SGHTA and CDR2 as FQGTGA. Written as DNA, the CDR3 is TGTGCCAGCTCCCGAGACAGGGGTAACTATGGCTACACCTTC. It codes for CASSRDRGNYGYTF.

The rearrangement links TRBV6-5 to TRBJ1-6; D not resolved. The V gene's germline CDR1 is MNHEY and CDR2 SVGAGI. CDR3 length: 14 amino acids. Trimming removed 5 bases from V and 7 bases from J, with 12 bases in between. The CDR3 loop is CASSPHTTNSPLHF. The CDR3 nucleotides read TGTGCCAGCAGTCCACATACAACGAATTCACCCCTCCACTTT.

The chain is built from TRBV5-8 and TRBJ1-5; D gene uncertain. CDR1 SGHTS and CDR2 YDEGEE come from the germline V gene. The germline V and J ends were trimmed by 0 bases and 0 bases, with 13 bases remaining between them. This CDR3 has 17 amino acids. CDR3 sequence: CASSLGPYGLSNQPQHF. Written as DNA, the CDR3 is TGTGCCAGCAGCTTGGGGCCATACGGCCTTAGCAATCAGCCCCAGCATTTT.

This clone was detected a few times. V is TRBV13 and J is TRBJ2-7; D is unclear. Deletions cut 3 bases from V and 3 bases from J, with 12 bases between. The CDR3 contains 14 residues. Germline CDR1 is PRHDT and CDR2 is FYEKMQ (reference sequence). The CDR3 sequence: CASSLRQLNYEQYF. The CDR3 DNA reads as TGTGCCAGCAGCTTGCGGCAGCTTAACTACGAGCAGTACTTC.

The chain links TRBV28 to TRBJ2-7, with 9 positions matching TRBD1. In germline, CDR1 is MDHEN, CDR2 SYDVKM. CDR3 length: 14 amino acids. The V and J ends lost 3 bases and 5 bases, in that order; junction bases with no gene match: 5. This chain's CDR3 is CASSFGTGLHEQYF. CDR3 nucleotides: TGTGCCAGCAGTTTCGGGACAGGGCTTCACGAGCAGTACTTC.

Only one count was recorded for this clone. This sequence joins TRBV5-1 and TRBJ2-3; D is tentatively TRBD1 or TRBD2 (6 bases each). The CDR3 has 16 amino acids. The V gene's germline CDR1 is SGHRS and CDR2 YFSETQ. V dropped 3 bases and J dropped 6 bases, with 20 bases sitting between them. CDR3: CASSSGDIGGLDTQYF. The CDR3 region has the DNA TGCGCCAGCAGCTCAGGGGACATCGGGGGATTGGATACGCAGTATTTT.

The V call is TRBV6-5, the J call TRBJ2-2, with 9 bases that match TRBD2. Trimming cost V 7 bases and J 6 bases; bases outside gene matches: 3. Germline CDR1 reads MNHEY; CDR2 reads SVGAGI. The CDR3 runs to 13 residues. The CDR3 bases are TGTGCCAGCACCGGGACTAGCCCCGGGGAGCTGTTTTTT. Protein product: CASTGTSPGELFF.

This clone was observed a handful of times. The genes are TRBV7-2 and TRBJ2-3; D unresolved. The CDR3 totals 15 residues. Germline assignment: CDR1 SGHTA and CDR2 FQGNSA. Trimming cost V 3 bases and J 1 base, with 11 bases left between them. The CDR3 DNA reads TGTGCCAGCAGCTTGAAGGGCCACGGCACAGATACGCAGTATTTT. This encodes CASSLKGHGTDTQYF. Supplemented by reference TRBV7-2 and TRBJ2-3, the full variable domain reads GAGVSQSPSNKVTEKGKDVELRCDPISGHTALYWYRQSLGQGLEFLIYFQGNSAPDKSGLPSDRFSAERTGGSVSTLTIQRTQQEDSAVYLCASSLKGHGTDTQYFGPGTRLTVL.

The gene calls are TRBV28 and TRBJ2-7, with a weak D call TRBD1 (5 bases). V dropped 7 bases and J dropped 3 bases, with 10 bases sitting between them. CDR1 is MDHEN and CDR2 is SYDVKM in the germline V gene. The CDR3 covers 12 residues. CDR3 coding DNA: TGTGCCAGCACAGGGATCGTCTACGAGCAGTACTTC. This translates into CASTGIVYEQYF.

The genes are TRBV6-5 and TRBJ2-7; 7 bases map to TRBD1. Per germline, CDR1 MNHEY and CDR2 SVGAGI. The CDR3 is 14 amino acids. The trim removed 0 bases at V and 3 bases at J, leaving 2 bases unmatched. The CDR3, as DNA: TGTGCCAGCAGTTACTCTGACAGGGACTACGAGCAGTACTTC. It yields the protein CASSYSDRDYEQYF.

CDR3 in DNA: TGTGCCAGCTCACGCATCACCGGGACAGGGGCTTCACCCCTCCACTTT. Its protein product is CASSRITGTGASPLHF. This chain uses TRBV18 with TRBJ1-6; the match to TRBD1 covers 10 bases. From germline, CDR1 is KGHSH and CDR2 LQKENI. The CDR3 sequence is 16 residues long. The ends lost 4 bases at V and 9 bases at J; junction bases unmatched: 9.

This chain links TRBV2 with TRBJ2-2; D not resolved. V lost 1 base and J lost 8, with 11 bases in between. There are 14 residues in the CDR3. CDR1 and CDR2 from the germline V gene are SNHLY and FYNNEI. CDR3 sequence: CASSEVGRLGELFF. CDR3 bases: TGTGCCAGCAGTGAAGTCGGACGTCTGGGGGAGCTGTTTTTT.

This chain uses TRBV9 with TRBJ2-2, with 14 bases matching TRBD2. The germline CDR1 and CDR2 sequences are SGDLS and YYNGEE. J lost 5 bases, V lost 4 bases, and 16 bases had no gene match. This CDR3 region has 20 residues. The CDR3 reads CASSKRLGLAGEGNTGELFF. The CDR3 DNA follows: TGTGCCAGCAGCAAACGTTTGGGACTAGCGGGAGAGGGGAATACCGGGGAGCTGTTTTTT.

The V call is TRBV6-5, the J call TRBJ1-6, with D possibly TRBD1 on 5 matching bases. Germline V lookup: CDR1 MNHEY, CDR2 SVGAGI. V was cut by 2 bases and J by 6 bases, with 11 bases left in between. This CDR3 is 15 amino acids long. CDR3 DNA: TGTGCCAGCAGTTACGGTGGGACTACTAATTCACCCCTCCACTTT. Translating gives CASSYGGTTNSPLHF.

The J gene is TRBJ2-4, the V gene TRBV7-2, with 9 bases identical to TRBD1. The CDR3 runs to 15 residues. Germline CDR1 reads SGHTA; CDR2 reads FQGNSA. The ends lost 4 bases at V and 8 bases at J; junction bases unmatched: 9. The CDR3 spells CASSSPAGQGDIQYF. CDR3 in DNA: TGTGCCAGCAGCTCGCCCGCGGGACAGGGAGACATTCAGTACTTC.